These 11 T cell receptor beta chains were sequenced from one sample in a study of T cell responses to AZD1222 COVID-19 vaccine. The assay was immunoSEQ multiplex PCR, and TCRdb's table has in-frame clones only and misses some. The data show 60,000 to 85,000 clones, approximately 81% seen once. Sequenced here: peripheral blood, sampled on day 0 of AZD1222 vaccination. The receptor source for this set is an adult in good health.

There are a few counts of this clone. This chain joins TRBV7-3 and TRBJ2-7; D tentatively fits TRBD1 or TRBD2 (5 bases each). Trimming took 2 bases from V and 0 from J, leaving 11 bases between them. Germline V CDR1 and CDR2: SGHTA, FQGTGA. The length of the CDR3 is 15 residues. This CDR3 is CASSLGSGSSYEQYF. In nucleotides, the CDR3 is TGTGCCAGCAGCTTAGGCTCAGGGAGCTCCTACGAGCAGTACTTC.

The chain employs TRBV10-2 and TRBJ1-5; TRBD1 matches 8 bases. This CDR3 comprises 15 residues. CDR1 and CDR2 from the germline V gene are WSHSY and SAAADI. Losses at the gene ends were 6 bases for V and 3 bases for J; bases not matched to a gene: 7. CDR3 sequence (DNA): TGCGCCAGCAGAGTGACAGGGGCCGACAATCAGCCCCAGCATTTT. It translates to CASRVTGADNQPQHF.

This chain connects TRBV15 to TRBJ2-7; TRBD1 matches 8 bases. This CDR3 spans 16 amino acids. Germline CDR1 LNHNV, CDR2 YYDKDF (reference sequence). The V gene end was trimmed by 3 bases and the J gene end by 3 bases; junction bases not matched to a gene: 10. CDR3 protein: CATSRDRALTLYEQYF. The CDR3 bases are TGTGCCACCAGCAGGGACAGGGCCCTCACCCTCTACGAGCAGTACTTC.

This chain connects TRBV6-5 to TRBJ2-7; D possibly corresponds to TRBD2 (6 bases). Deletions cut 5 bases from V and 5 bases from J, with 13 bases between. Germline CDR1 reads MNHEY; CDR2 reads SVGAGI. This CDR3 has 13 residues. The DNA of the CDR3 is TGTGCCAGCAGTATGCGGGGAATCAACGAGCAGTACTTC. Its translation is CASSMRGINEQYF.

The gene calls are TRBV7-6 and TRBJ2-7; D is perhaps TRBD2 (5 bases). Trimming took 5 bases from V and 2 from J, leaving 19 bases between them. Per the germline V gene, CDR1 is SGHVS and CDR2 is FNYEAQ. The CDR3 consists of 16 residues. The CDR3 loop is CASSKNPGRGPYEQYF. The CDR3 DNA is TGTGCCAGCAGCAAAAATCCGGGGAGAGGCCCCTACGAGCAGTACTTC. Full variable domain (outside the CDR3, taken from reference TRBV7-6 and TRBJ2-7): GAGVSQSPRYKVTKRGQDVALRCDPISGHVSLYWYRQALGQGPEFLTYFNYEAQQDKSGLPNDRFSAERPEGSISTLTIQRTEQRDSAMYRCASSKNPGRGPYEQYFGPGTRLTVT.

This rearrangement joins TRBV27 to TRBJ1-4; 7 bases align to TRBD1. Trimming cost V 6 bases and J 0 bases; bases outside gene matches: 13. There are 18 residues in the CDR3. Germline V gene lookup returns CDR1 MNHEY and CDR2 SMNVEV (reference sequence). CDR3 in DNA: TGTGCCAGCAGGGATATCCGGGACAGCCTCACAACTAATGAAAAACTGTTTTTT. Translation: CASRDIRDSLTTNEKLFF. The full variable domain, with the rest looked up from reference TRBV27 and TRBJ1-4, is EAQVTQNPRYLITVTGKKLTVTCSQNMNHEYMSWYRQDPGLGLRQIYYSMNVEVTDKGDVPEGYKVSRKEKRNFPLILESPSPNQTSLYFCASRDIRDSLTTNEKLFFGSGTQLSVL.

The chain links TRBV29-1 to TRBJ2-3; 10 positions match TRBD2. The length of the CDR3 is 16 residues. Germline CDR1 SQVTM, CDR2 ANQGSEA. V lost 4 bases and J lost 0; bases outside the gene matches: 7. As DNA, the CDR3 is TGCAGCGTTGGACTAGCGGGTGCCACTAGCACAGATACGCAGTATTTT. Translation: CSVGLAGATSTDTQYF.

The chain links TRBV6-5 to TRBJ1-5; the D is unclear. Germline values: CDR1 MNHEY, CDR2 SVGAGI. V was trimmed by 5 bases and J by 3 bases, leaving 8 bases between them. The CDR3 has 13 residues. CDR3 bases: TGTGCCAGCAGTACCAGCTACAATCAGCCCCAGCATTTT. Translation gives CASSTSYNQPQHF.

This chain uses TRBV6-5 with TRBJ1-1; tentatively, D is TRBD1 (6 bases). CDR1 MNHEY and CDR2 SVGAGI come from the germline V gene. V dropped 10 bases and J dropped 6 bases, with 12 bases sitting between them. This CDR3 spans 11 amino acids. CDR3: CATGGGAEAFF. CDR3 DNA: TGTGCCACCGGGGGGGGCGCTGAAGCTTTCTTT.

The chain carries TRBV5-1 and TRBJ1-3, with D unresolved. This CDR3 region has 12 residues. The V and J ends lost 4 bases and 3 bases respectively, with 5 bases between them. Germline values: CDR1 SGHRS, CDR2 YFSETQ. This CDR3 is CASSTDGNTIYF. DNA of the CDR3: TGCGCCAGCAGCACCGATGGAAACACCATATATTTT.

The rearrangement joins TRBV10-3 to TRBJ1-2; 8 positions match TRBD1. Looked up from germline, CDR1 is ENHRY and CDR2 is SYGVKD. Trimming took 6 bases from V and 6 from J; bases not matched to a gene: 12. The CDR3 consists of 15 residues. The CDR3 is CAISRQGTPLHGYTF. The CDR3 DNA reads TGTGCCATCAGCCGACAGGGGACACCTCTCCATGGCTACACCTTC.